The sequence of this TCR beta chain was determined in a study of blood T cell repertoires in COVID-19. The CDR3 extends over 16 amino acids. The V gene end was trimmed by 5 bases and the J gene end by 6 bases; junction bases not matched to a gene: 4. The germline V gene encodes CDR1 SGHAT and CDR2 FQNNGV. As handled by the study authors: From reference gene primer amplification, estimates of nucleated cell counts were derived. Clones were read by immunoSEQ multiplex PCR, and TCRdb kept only the in-frame ones, dropping some. V and J calls and clone size are given by that table; D and trimming were obtained from the DNA. Altogether 200,000 to 300,000 clones are present, 80% to 90% being singletons, with the ten largest covering around 4.2%.

This sequence joins TRBV11-2 and TRBJ2-2, with TRBD2 matching over 15 bases. This TCR was sampled from a man between 60 and 75 years old with acute or convalescent COVID-19. The sample consisted of peripheral blood. CDR3 DNA sequence: TGTGCCAGCAGCCCGTGGACTAGCGGGGGGGCCGGGGAGCTGTTTTTT. Translated, it gives CASSPWTSGGAGELFF. The full variable domain, with the rest looked up from reference TRBV11-2 and TRBJ2-2, is EAGVAQSPRYKIIEKRQSVAFWCNPISGHATLYWYQQILGQGPKLLIQFQNNGVVDDSQLPKDRFSAERLKGVDSTLKIQPAKLEDSAVYLCASSPWTSGGAGELFFGEGSRLTVL.